This TCR beta chain was obtained from a study of tumour-infiltrating T cells in Burkitt lymphoma. Study-wide background: Repertoire clonality predicted overall and progression-free survival.

Germline V gives CDR1 SNHLY, CDR2 FYNNEI. The CDR3 runs to 17 residues. V dropped 1 base and J dropped 0 bases, with 13 bases sitting between them. Produced via immunoSEQ multiplex PCR; TCRdb's table is partial and in-frame only. The table has about 10,000 clones, around two thirds seen once; the top ten hold roughly 5.1%. The sample taken for sequencing was tumor tissue. The TCR comes from a human donor with diffuse large B-cell lymphoma. The V gene is TRBV2, the J gene TRBJ2-1; D is unclear. CDR3 region: CASSEGAALASYNEQFF. In nucleotides, the CDR3 is TGTGCCAGCAGTGAAGGGGCCGCTCTGGCCTCCTACAATGAGCAGTTCTTC.